These T cell receptor beta chains were read from a single sample in a study of vaccination and CD4 T cells after COVID-19. TCRdb passed the PCR reads through MiXCR, listing each CDR3 protein once. The sample has around 12,000 distinct CDR3 sequences, 35% to 40% seen once. Their antigen targets remain unknown. Sequencing was carried out using cultured CD4+ T cells from blood. The receptors stem from a human donor with COVID-19. CDR3s include the opening cysteine and the closing phenylalanine or tryptophan. The D gene is left open where the match is weak. Expanded clones get a size class; other rows say once, few or many, or leave the size out.

TRBV6-2/TRBV6-3	TRBD1	16	few	TRBJ1-5	CASSPAGQGKGQPQHF	TGTGCCAGCAGTCCCGCGGGACAGGGGAAGGGTCAGCCCCAGCATTTT
TRBV6-4	NA	14	few	TRBJ2-3	CASSRRVGADTQYF	TGTGCCAGCAGCCGGAGGGTGGGCGCAGATACGCAGTATTTT
TRBV30	NA	15	few	TRBJ1-6	CAWTTIQSYNSPLHF	TGTGCCTGGACCACCATACAGAGCTATAATTCACCCCTCCACTTT
TRBV20-1	TRBD1	18	once	TRBJ2-3	CSARVLKSRGPDTDTQYF	TGCAGTGCTAGAGTGCTGAAGAGCAGGGGGCCTGACACAGATACGCAGTATTTT
TRBV12-3/TRBV12-4	NA	13	NA	TRBJ1-6	CASSPPQYSPLHF	TGTGCCAGCAGTCCGCCCCAGTACTCACCCCTCCACTTT
TRBV7-2	NA	12	NA	TRBJ1-2	CASSFRSNGYTF	TGTGCCAGCAGCTTTCGCAGCAACGGCTACACCTTC
TRBV19	NA	14	few	TRBJ1-3	CASTLGQSGNTIYF	TGTGCCAGTACCCTTGGACAGTCCGGAAACACCATATATTTT
TRBV6-1	NA	16	NA	TRBJ2-3	CASSALRTELTDTQYF	TGTGCCAGCAGTGCCCTGAGGACAGAATTGACAGATACGCAGTATTTT
TRBV7-8	NA	14	few	TRBJ1-1	CASSNRVGGTEAFF	TGTGCCAGCAGCAACCGGGTGGGCGGCACTGAAGCTTTCTTT
TRBV28	NA	15	few	TRBJ2-6	CASSLPASGANVLTF	TGTGCCAGCAGTTTACCAGCGTCCGGGGCCAACGTCCTGACTTTC
TRBV15	NA	14	NA	TRBJ1-1	CATSRNWGGTEAFF	TGTGCCACCAGCCGGAACTGGGGAGGCACTGAAGCTTTCTTT
TRBV7-8	NA	14	NA	TRBJ2-7	CASSPTLDSYEQYF	TGTGCCAGCAGCCCTACCCTAGACTCCTACGAGCAGTACTTC
TRBV6-1	NA	13	NA	TRBJ1-5	CASEKDGSQPQHF	TGTGCCAGCGAAAAAGACGGCTCTCAGCCCCAGCATTTT
TRBV4-3	NA	13	NA	TRBJ1-2	CASSQDGNYGYTF	TGCGCCAGCAGCCAAGATGGAAACTATGGCTACACCTTC
TRBV5-1	TRBD1	17	few	TRBJ1-5	CASRAGTGGSSNQPQHF	TGCGCCAGCAGAGCCGGGACAGGGGGCTCGAGCAATCAGCCCCAGCATTTT
TRBV7-8	TRBD1	21	few	TRBJ2-3	CASSLPAFLGQGVAFADTQYF	TGTGCCAGCAGCTTACCAGCCTTTTTGGGACAGGGGGTGGCTTTTGCAGATACGCAGTATTTT
TRBV20-1	TRBD1	14	NA	TRBJ1-2	CSARDGRGPNGYTF	TGCAGTGCTAGAGATGGGAGGGGGCCCAATGGCTACACCTTC
TRBV7-6	NA	15	few	TRBJ1-6	CASSPGGSYNSPLHF	TGTGCCAGCAGTCCGGGGGGGTCCTATAATTCACCCCTCCACTTT
TRBV6-4	TRBD2	15	few	TRBJ2-7	CASSDSWGRGYEQYF	TGTGCCAGCAGTGACTCCTGGGGGAGGGGCTACGAGCAGTACTTC
TRBV7-6	NA	15	NA	TRBJ1-1	CASSLGSRFNTEAFF	TGTGCCAGCAGCTTAGGCAGTAGGTTTAACACTGAAGCTTTCTTT
TRBV2	TRBD2	17	NA	TRBJ2-1	CASNLAGGRPGYNEQFF	TGTGCCAGCAACTTAGCGGGGGGCCGTCCTGGCTACAATGAGCAGTTCTTC
TRBV28	NA	14	few	TRBJ1-2	CASSSGTAHYGYTF	TGTGCCAGCAGCTCGGGGACCGCACACTATGGCTACACCTTC
TRBV28	NA	13	NA	TRBJ2-2	CASSYQPSRELFF	TGTGCCAGCAGTTACCAACCCTCCAGGGAGCTGTTTTTT
TRBV6-1	TRBD2	14	few	TRBJ2-5	CASWGAGGVETQYF	TGTGCCAGCTGGGGTGCGGGGGGGGTAGAGACCCAGTACTTC
TRBV7-9	TRBD1	15	NA	TRBJ1-1	CASRKGTGANTEAFF	TGTGCCAGCAGAAAAGGGACAGGGGCGAACACTGAAGCTTTCTTT
TRBV20-1	TRBD2	15	few	TRBJ2-3	CSARSLAGGPDTQYF	TGCAGTGCTAGATCTCTGGCGGGGGGCCCAGATACGCAGTATTTT
TRBV29-1	NA	13	NA	TRBJ1-1	CSVDLTANTEAFF	TGCAGCGTTGATCTGACTGCGAACACTGAAGCTTTCTTT
TRBV28	NA	14	NA	TRBJ1-6	CASSRQSYNSPLHF	TGTGCCAGCAGCCGACAGTCCTATAATTCACCCCTCCACTTT
TRBV21-1	NA	18	few	TRBJ2-7	CASSQKEATGDLSYEQYF	TGTGCCAGCAGCCAAAAGGAGGCCACAGGGGACCTTTCCTACGAGCAGTACTTC
TRBV2	NA	14	NA	TRBJ1-5	CASSAREMYQPQHF	TGTGCCAGCAGCGCAAGGGAGATGTATCAGCCCCAGCATTTT
TRBV5-1	NA	15	NA	TRBJ2-7	CASSLAIGIKYEQYF	TGCGCCAGCAGCTTGGCCATTGGGATTAAGTACGAGCAGTACTTC
TRBV28	TRBD1	14	NA	TRBJ1-6	CASSSGTGYSPLHF	TGTGCCAGCAGTTCCGGGACAGGGTATTCACCCCTCCACTTT
TRBV10-3	NA	17	NA	TRBJ1-3	CASSYYGPTFSGNTIYF	TGTGCCAGCAGTTACTACGGCCCCACCTTTTCTGGAAACACCATATATTTT
TRBV20-1	NA	15	few	TRBJ1-6	CSARWSRTDNSPLHF	TGCAGTGCTAGATGGTCCAGGACCGATAATTCACCCCTCCACTTT
TRBV4-2	TRBD2	17	once	TRBJ2-2	CASSPLGAGGFTGELFF	TGTGCCAGCAGCCCCCTCGGAGCGGGGGGGTTCACCGGGGAGCTGTTTTTT
TRBV20-1	NA	13	few	TRBJ1-5	CSAWTDSAQPQHF	TGCAGTGCGTGGACAGATTCAGCTCAGCCCCAGCATTTT